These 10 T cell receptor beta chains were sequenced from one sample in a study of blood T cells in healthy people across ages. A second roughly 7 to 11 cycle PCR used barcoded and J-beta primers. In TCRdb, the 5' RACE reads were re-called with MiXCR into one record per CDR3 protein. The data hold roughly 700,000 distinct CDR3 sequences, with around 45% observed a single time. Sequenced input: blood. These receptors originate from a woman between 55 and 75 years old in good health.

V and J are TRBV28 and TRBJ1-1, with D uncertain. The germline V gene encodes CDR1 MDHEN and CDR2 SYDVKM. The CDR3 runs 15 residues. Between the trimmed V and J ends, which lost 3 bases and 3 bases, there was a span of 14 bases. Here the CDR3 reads CASSLRARTYTEAFF. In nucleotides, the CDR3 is TGTGCCAGCAGTTTGAGGGCGCGTACCTACACTGAAGCTTTCTTT.

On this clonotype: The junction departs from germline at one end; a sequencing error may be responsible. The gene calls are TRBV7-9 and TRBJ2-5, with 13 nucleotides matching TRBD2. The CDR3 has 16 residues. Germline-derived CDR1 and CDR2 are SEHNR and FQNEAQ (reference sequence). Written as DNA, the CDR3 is TGTGCCAGCAGCTCGGGACTAGCGGGATCGGGAGAGACTCAGTACTTC. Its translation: CASSSGLAGSGETQYF.

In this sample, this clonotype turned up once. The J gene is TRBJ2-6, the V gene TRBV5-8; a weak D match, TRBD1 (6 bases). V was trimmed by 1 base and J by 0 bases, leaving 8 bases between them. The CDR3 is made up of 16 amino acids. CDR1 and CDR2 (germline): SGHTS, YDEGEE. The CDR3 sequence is CASSLPGASGANVLTF. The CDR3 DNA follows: TGTGCCAGCAGCTTGCCAGGGGCCTCTGGGGCCAACGTCCTGACTTTC.

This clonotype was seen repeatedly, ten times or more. CDR3: CASSPGTSSNEQFF. CDR3 DNA sequence: TGTGCCAGCAGCCCTGGGACTTCTTCCAATGAGCAGTTCTTC. The V gene is TRBV7-3, the J gene TRBJ2-1; possible D gene TRBD2, 6 bases. The CDR3 covers 14 residues. CDR1 and CDR2 from the germline V gene are SGHTA and FQGTGA. V dropped 5 bases and J dropped 6 bases, with 14 bases sitting between them. Looking up the rest from reference TRBV7-3 and TRBJ2-1 gives the full variable domain: GAGVSQTPSNKVTEKGKYVELRCDPISGHTALYWYRQSLGQGPEFLIYFQGTGAADDSGLPNDRFFAVRPEGSVSTLKIQRTERGDSAVYLCASSPGTSSNEQFFGPGTRLTVL.

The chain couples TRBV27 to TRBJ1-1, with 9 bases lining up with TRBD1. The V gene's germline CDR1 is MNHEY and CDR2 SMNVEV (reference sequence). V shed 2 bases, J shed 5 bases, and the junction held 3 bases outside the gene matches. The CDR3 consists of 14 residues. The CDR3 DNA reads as TGTGCCAGCAGTTTAAGACAGGGGGTGACTGAAGCTTTCTTT. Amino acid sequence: CASSLRQGVTEAFF.

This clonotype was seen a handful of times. CDR3 nucleotides: TGCGCCAGCAGCCTAGGACTAGATATCAGCACAGATACGCAGTATTTT. This codes for CASSLGLDISTDTQYF. V and J are TRBV5-1 and TRBJ2-3; 7 bases match TRBD2. V dropped 4 bases and J dropped 0; count of bases not matched to a gene: 8. Germline CDR1 is SGHRS and CDR2 is YFSETQ. CDR3 size: 16 residues.

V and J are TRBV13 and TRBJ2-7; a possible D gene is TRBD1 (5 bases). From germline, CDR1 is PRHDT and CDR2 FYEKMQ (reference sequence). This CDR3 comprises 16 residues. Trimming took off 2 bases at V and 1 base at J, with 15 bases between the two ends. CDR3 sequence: CASSLSNRPPSYEQYF. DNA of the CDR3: TGTGCCAGCAGCTTATCCAACAGGCCGCCATCCTACGAGCAGTACTTC.

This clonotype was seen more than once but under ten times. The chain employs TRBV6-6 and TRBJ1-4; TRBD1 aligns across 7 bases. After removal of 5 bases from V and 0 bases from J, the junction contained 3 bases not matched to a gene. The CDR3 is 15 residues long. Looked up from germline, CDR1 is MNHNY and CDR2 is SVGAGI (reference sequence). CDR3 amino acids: CASSPGQTTNEKLFF. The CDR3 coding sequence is TGTGCCAGCAGTCCGGGACAGACAACTAATGAAAAACTGTTTTTT.

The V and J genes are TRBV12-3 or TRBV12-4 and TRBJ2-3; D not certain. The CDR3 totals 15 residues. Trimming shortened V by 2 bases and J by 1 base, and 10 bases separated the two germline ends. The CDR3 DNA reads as TGTGCCAGCAGTTTACAGACTTCCGGCACAGATACGCAGTATTTT. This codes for CASSLQTSGTDTQYF.

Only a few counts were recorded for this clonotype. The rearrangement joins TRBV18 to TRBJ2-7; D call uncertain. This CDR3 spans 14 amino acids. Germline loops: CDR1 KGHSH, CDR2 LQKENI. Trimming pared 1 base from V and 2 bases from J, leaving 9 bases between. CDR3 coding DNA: TGTGCCAGCTCACCACGTCAGCCTCCCTACGAGCAGTACTTC. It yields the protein CASSPRQPPYEQYF.